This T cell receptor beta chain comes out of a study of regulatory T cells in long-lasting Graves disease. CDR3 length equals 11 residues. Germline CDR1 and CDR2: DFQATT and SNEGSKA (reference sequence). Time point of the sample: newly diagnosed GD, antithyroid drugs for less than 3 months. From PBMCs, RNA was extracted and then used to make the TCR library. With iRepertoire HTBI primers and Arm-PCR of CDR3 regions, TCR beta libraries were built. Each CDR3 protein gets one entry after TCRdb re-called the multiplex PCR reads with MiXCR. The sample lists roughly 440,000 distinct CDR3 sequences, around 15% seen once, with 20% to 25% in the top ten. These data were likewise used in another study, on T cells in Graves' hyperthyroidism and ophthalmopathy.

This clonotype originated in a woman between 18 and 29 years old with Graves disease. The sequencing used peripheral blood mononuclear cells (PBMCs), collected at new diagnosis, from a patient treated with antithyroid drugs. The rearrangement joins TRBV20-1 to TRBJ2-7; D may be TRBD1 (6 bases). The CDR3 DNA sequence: TGCGGCGGAAGGGGGACCTACGAGCAGTACTTC. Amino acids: CGGRGTYEQYF.